One T cell receptor beta chain is described in this entry. As yet, its antigen is unknown. Trimming stripped 5 bases from V and 7 bases from J, with 14 bases between. The CDR3 has 13 amino acids. Germline V CDR1 and CDR2: SSHAT, FNYEAQ (reference sequence). The sample is drawn from a study of cytomegalovirus exposure and HLA in healthy donors. At the time of sampling, donors were nominally healthy, though unrecorded immune exposures were likely. Study conclusions and caveats: Relative to the approximately 630-donor mean, N-insertions were reportedly fewer in an Asian-associated ancestry cluster in a later analysis. The investigators catalogued 160 or so TCR beta chains as cytomegalovirus-associated. A previous analysis found most TCR beta V segments productive roughly 90% or roughly 30% of the time.

PCR used 60 Vbeta primers and 13 Jbeta primers. The protocol was immunoSEQ multiplex PCR, while the TCRdb copy is restricted to in-frame clones and leaves out a portion. The sample includes 80,000 or so clones, 65% to 80% seen only once; the top ten take about an eighth. This TCR came from a male donor in good health and CMV-seropositive. J is TRBJ1-1 and V is TRBV7-7, with D uncertain. The sample taken for sequencing was PBMCs. The CDR3 here is CASSTNVGDEAFF. The CDR3 region has the DNA TGTGCCAGCAGCACGAATGTCGGGGATGAAGCTTTCTTT.